This TCR beta chain was observed in a study of cytomegalovirus exposure and HLA in healthy donors. V gave up 5 bases and J gave up 1 base; unmatched junction bases: 3. This CDR3 is 15 amino acids long. Germline CDR1 is SGHRS and CDR2 is YFSETQ. Some clones are missing from TCRdb's copy, which holds only in-frame ones; the method was immunoSEQ multiplex PCR. The data contain under 250,000 clones, less than 90% of them singletons. Sequences were obtained from PBMCs. This receptor was identified in a woman aged 18-29 years in good health and CMV-seronegative. The genes are TRBV5-1 and TRBJ2-1, with 10 bases fitting TRBD2. CDR3 region: CASSATSGSYNEQFF. In nucleotides, the CDR3 is TGCGCCAGCAGTGCGACTAGCGGGTCCTACAATGAGCAGTTCTTC.